Shown below are 8 T cell receptor beta chains from a single sample sequenced in a study of shared clonotypes between healthy human individuals. TCRdb's copy holds only in-frame clones and misses some; the assay was immunoSEQ multiplex PCR. The data hold some 2,400,000 clones, with nearly 97% observed a single time. The sequenced sample consisted of naive CD4+ T cells sorted from blood. Indicated subset: CD45RA+ positively selected. The origin of the receptors is a man aged 18 to 35 in good health.

The chain is built from TRBV6-1 and TRBJ2-5; D is unresolved. The CDR3 sequence is 13 residues long. V lost 8 bases and J 1 base, leaving 11 bases between the germline ends. Germline V lookup: CDR1 MNHNS, CDR2 SASEGT. The CDR3 nucleotides are TGTGCCAGCTTCGACTCGTTCCAAGAGACCCAGTACTTC. Amino acids: CASFDSFQETQYF.

The rearrangement joins TRBV11-2 to TRBJ2-7; 8 nucleotides match TRBD2. J was trimmed by 0 bases and V by 6 bases; bases with no gene match: 7. This CDR3 comprises 15 residues. Germline CDR1 and CDR2: SGHAT and FQNNGV. CDR3 amino acids: CASSRLSGSSYEQYF. The DNA for the CDR3 is TGTGCCAGCAGTCGTCTAAGCGGGAGCTCCTACGAGCAGTACTTC. Full variable domain (rest looked up from reference TRBV11-2 and TRBJ2-7): EAGVAQSPRYKIIEKRQSVAFWCNPISGHATLYWYQQILGQGPKLLIQFQNNGVVDDSQLPKDRFSAERLKGVDSTLKIQPAKLEDSAVYLCASSRLSGSSYEQYFGPGTRLTVT.

The chain carries TRBV7-2 and TRBJ1-5; D is possibly TRBD1 (6 bases). This CDR3 comprises 15 residues. Germline V CDR1 and CDR2: SGHTA, FQGNSA. Trimming removed 5 bases at V and 3 bases at J, with 14 bases between. The CDR3 reads CASSITGFPNQPQHF. The DNA for the CDR3 is TGTGCCAGCAGCATAACAGGGTTTCCCAATCAGCCCCAGCATTTT.

Note on this clone: This sample includes further DNA sequences coding for the same CDR3. J is TRBJ2-7 and V is TRBV2; maybe TRBD2 (6 bases). V was trimmed by 4 bases and J by 7 bases, leaving 11 bases between them. Per germline, CDR1 SNHLY and CDR2 FYNNEI. CDR3 length: 12 residues. CDR3 DNA: TGTGCCAGCAGTGCGGAGGGCCCTGAGCAGTACTTC. Protein sequence: CASSAEGPEQYF.

The genes are TRBV27 and TRBJ1-3, with D uncertain. V shed 5 bases and J shed 0 bases, with 14 bases lying between them. The CDR3 is made up of 16 amino acids. CDR1 and CDR2 from the germline V gene are MNHEY and SMNVEV (reference sequence). The CDR3 nucleotides are TGTGCCAGCAGTCCCCGGGGATCGAGCTCTGGAAACACCATATATTTT. Translation: CASSPRGSSSGNTIYF.

The V and J genes are TRBV11-2 and TRBJ1-1; tentatively, D is TRBD1 (5 bases). The ends were cut back, 6 bases at V and 3 bases at J, with 11 bases in the middle. From germline, CDR1 is SGHAT and CDR2 FQNNGV. The length of the CDR3 is 13 residues. CDR3 in DNA: TGTGCCAGCAGTTATCAGGGCCACACTGAAGCTTTCTTT. It is translated as CASSYQGHTEAFF. Drawing the rest from reference TRBV11-2 and TRBJ1-1, the complete variable domain is EAGVAQSPRYKIIEKRQSVAFWCNPISGHATLYWYQQILGQGPKLLIQFQNNGVVDDSQLPKDRFSAERLKGVDSTLKIQPAKLEDSAVYLCASSYQGHTEAFFGQGTRLTVV.

This clone was recorded only once. V is TRBV7-9 and J is TRBJ2-7, with D possibly being TRBD1 (6 bases). V lost 1 base, J lost 3 bases, and 16 bases lay in between. The CDR3 sequence is 16 residues long. CDR1 and CDR2 from the germline V gene are SEHNR and FQNEAQ (reference sequence). The CDR3 nucleotides read TGTGCCAGCAGCTTAGAAGGCCCCAGGGGTCTCTACGAGCAGTACTTC. Protein product: CASSLEGPRGLYEQYF.

The gene calls are TRBV6-5 and TRBJ2-5, with D possibly being TRBD2 (5 bases). Trimming shortened V by 2 bases and J by 4 bases, and 14 bases separated the two germline ends. CDR1 is MNHEY, CDR2 SVGAGI, per germline. The length of the CDR3 is 15 residues. Here the CDR3 DNA reads TGTGCCAGCAGTTACGAATTTGAGGGATCAGAGACCCAGTACTTC. Amino acids: CASSYEFEGSETQYF.